This T cell receptor (beta chain) was captured by sequencing in a study of cytomegalovirus exposure and HLA in healthy donors. Overall study findings and caveats: The authors later linked a missense DCLRE1C variant to TCR beta V- and J-gene trimming. Some 17,000 TCR beta sequences were associated with HLA alleles at 0.05 false discovery rate in a later analysis. TRBV6-2, TRBV6-3 and other indistinguishable V segments were excluded.

The PCR ran on 60 Vbeta and 13 Jbeta primers. Clones were sequenced by immunoSEQ multiplex PCR, and TCRdb holds only the in-frame ones, with some missing. The sample consists of 150,000 to 200,000 clones, approximately 80% of them appearing once. Notes on this clone: What it binds is not known.

Germline V lookup: CDR1 GTSNPN, CDR2 SVGIG (reference sequence). J gave up 4 bases and V 2 bases, and 1 base lay outside the gene matches. The CDR3 loop spans 13 amino acids. This TCR came from a woman aged 18-29 years in good health and CMV-seronegative. The specimen was PBMCs. The rearrangement links TRBV30 to TRBJ2-1; TRBD1 matches 8 bases. The CDR3 sequence is CAWSRQGYNEQFF. CDR3 sequence (DNA): TGTGCCTGGAGTCGACAGGGGTACAATGAGCAGTTCTTC.